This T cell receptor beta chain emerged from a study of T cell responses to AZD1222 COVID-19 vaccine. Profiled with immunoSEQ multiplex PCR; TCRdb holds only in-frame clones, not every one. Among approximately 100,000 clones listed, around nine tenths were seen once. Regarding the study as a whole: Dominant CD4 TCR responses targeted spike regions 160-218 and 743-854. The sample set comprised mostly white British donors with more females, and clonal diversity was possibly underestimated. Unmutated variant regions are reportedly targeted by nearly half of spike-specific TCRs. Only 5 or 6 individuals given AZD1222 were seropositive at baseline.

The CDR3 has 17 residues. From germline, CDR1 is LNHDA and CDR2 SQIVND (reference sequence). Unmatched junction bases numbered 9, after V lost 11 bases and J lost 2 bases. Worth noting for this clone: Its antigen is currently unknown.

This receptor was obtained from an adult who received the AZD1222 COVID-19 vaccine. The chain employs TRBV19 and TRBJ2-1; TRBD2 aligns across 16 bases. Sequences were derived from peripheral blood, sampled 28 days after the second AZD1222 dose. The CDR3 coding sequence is TGTGCCTCAGAGGTGGGGACTAGCGGGGGGGCCTACAATGAGCAGTTCTTC. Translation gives CASEVGTSGGAYNEQFF.